These 20 T cell receptor beta chains were sequenced from one sample in a study of patients and donors after allogeneic stem cell transplantation. TCRdb re-derived calls from the RT-PCR reads in MiXCR, one entry per CDR3 protein. This sample yields a few hundred thousand distinct CDR3 sequences, of which more than 35% are seen a single time; 9.5% to 13% belongs to the top ten. The sample was blood, either unsorted or a sorted T cell fraction (not recorded which). The source of these receptors is a human donor who was either an allogeneic HSCT recipient or a stem cell or donor lymphocyte infusion donor (not recorded which). It is not recorded whose cells these are; they may come from a transplant donor.

This clonotype was counted between two and nine times. The V and J genes are TRBV5-6 and TRBJ1-2; D perhaps matches TRBD1 (5 bases). CDR3 length: 14 amino acids. Germline values: CDR1 SGHDT, CDR2 YYEEEE. V was trimmed by 0 bases and J by 4 bases, leaving 10 bases between them. The CDR3 sequence: CASSLAGVIYGYTF. The CDR3, as DNA: TGTGCCAGCAGCTTGGCGGGGGTGATCTATGGCTACACCTTC.

This clonotype was recorded once. The rearrangement uses TRBV20-1 and TRBJ2-3; possible D gene TRBD1, 5 bases. In germline, CDR1 is DFQATT, CDR2 SNEGSKA (reference sequence). V dropped 6 bases and J dropped 2 bases, with 12 bases sitting between them. The CDR3 is made up of 13 amino acids. The CDR3 DNA follows: TGCAGTGCCACCAGGGTTTCCACAGATACGCAGTATTTT. Translation gives CSATRVSTDTQYF.

In its sample, this clonotype was seen a few times. The chain joins TRBV27 to TRBJ2-7; maybe TRBD2 (5 bases). V lost 8 bases and J lost 3, with 14 bases in between. This CDR3 has 13 amino acids. Germline V lookup: CDR1 MNHEY, CDR2 SMNVEV (reference sequence). The CDR3 spells CASSHEGGYEQYF. Here the CDR3 DNA reads TGTGCCAGCTCCCACGAAGGAGGCTACGAGCAGTACTTC.

This clonotype was seen a few times. The chain employs TRBV10-3 and TRBJ1-2; D unclear. CDR1 ENHRY and CDR2 SYGVKD come from the germline V gene. The V and J ends lost 2 bases and 3 bases respectively, with 7 bases between them. The CDR3 length is 13 residues. CDR3 DNA: TGTGCCATCAGTGAGGAGGGCGACTATGGCTACACCTTC. Translated: CAISEEGDYGYTF.

This clonotype was seen more than once but under ten times. The V call is TRBV20-1, the J call TRBJ1-2; 7 bases align to TRBD1. J gave up 2 bases and V 0 bases, and 3 bases lay outside the gene matches. Germline CDR1 is DFQATT and CDR2 is SNEGSKA (reference sequence). This CDR3 has 14 residues. The DNA of the CDR3 is TGCAGTGCTAGAGATTCGGGACAGAACTATGGCTACACCTTC. The encoded protein is CSARDSGQNYGYTF.

The chain is built from TRBV6-5 and TRBJ2-7, with 11 bases lining up with TRBD1. This CDR3 contains 13 residues. Germline CDR1 is MNHEY and CDR2 is SVGAGI. The ends lost 8 bases at V and 6 bases at J; junction bases unmatched: 6. CDR3 sequence reads: CASFGQGAAEQYF. The CDR3 coding sequence is TGTGCCAGCTTTGGACAGGGGGCAGCCGAGCAGTACTTC.

The CDR3 sequence: CSAKTERNTEAFF. DNA of the CDR3: TGCAGTGCTAAGACAGAAAGGAACACTGAAGCTTTCTTT. The chain combines TRBV20-1 with TRBJ1-1, with a possible D match to TRBD1 (5 bases). CDR3 length: 13 residues. Germline V gene lookup returns CDR1 DFQATT and CDR2 SNEGSKA (reference sequence). V lost 4 bases, J lost 1 base, and 10 bases lay in between.

In its sample, this clonotype was seen many times. This rearrangement joins TRBV7-2 to TRBJ1-2; TRBD1 agrees at 8 bases. With 5 bases clipped from V and 8 bases from J, the junction kept 13 bases outside the gene matches. CDR1 and CDR2 (germline): SGHTA, FQGNSA. This CDR3 contains 15 residues. CDR3 sequence: CASSQGNRGVDGYTF. The CDR3 DNA follows: TGTGCCAGCAGCCAGGGGAACAGGGGGGTAGACGGCTACACCTTC.

This clonotype was counted only a few times. CDR3 in amino acids: CASSSRLRGQPQHF. DNA of the CDR3: TGTGCCAGCAGTTCGAGACTGCGCGGTCAGCCCCAGCATTTT. The rearrangement uses TRBV12-3 or TRBV12-4 and TRBJ1-5; D is unresolved. The CDR3 extends over 14 amino acids. Trimming shortened V by 4 bases and J by 6 bases, and 13 bases separated the two germline ends.

The table lists this clonotype with a few counts. The chain is built from TRBV12-5 and TRBJ1-1; tentatively, D is TRBD1 (6 bases). Between the trimmed V and J ends, which lost 7 bases and 0 bases, there was a span of 12 bases. This CDR3 has 14 residues. The germline V gene has CDR1 LGHNT and CDR2 FRNRAP. The CDR3 bases are TGTGCTAGTGCCCCAGGGGCCTTGAACACTGAAGCTTTCTTT. Residues: CASAPGALNTEAFF.

V usage is TRBV2 and J usage is TRBJ2-3; possibly TRBD1 or TRBD2 for D (5 bases each). The CDR3 runs to 12 residues. Trimming pared 9 bases from V and 2 bases from J, leaving 9 bases between. Per germline, CDR1 SNHLY and CDR2 FYNNEI. The CDR3 sequence: CARGTNTDTQYF. In DNA, the CDR3 is TGTGCCAGGGGGACCAACACAGATACGCAGTATTTT. The variable domain in full, completed from reference TRBV2 and TRBJ2-3, reads EPEVTQTPSHQVTQMGQEVILRCVPISNHLYFYWYRQILGQKVEFLVSFYNNEISEKSEIFDDQFSVERPDGSNFTLKIRSTKLEDSAMYFCARGTNTDTQYFGPGTRLTVL.

CDR3 loop: CSASRPGEASNQPQHF. CDR3 sequence (DNA): TGCAGTGCTAGTAGGCCCGGGGAGGCTAGCAATCAGCCCCAGCATTTT. This chain links TRBV20-1 with TRBJ1-5; D remains unclear. This CDR3 contains 16 residues. The ends were cut back, 3 bases at V and 0 bases at J, with 15 bases in the middle. Looked up from germline, CDR1 is DFQATT and CDR2 is SNEGSKA (reference sequence).

There are a few counts of this clonotype. The genes are TRBV20-1 and TRBJ1-1, with D unresolved. Germline CDR1 is DFQATT and CDR2 is SNEGSKA (reference sequence). This CDR3 region has 11 residues. With 6 bases removed from V and 12 bases from J, the gap between germline ends came to 17 bases. This CDR3 reads CSACRGEVTFF. In DNA, the CDR3 is TGCAGTGCCTGTCGGGGTGAGGTAACTTTCTTT.

This chain joins TRBV7-9 and TRBJ1-2; possible D gene TRBD1, 5 bases. Germline V gives CDR1 SEHNR, CDR2 FQNEAQ (reference sequence). V lost 9 bases to trimming and J lost 0 bases, with 11 bases between them. This CDR3 has 13 amino acids. In DNA, the CDR3 is TGTGCCAGTACCTTGGGACCTAACTATGGCTACACCTTC. The encoded protein is CASTLGPNYGYTF.

V usage is TRBV10-3 and J usage is TRBJ1-2, with D perhaps TRBD1 (6 bases). Trimming stripped 7 bases from V and 4 bases from J, with 13 bases between. Germline V CDR1 and CDR2: ENHRY, SYGVKD. This CDR3 region has 13 residues. The CDR3 protein is CAITYQGSYGYTF. As DNA, the CDR3 is TGTGCCATCACCTACCAGGGGTCCTATGGCTACACCTTC.

This sequence joins TRBV20-1 and TRBJ2-3; 10 nucleotides line up with TRBD2. Per the germline V gene, CDR1 is DFQATT and CDR2 is SNEGSKA (reference sequence). V was clipped by 2 bases and J by 4 bases; unmatched bases: 9. The CDR3 loop spans 16 amino acids. CDR3 in amino acids: CSARSQRGGDADTQYF. The CDR3 coding sequence is TGCAGTGCTAGATCCCAGCGGGGGGGCGATGCAGATACGCAGTATTTT.

J is TRBJ2-7 and V is TRBV12-3 or TRBV12-4, with TRBD1 as a possible D gene (6 bases). V was pared by 2 bases and J by 3 bases, with 17 bases between. CDR3 length: 16 amino acids. The CDR3 protein is CASSLRISQGYYEQYF. In DNA, the CDR3 is TGTGCCAGCAGTTTAAGAATCTCACAGGGTTACTACGAGCAGTACTTC.

This clonotype was recorded a few times. The chain combines TRBV7-9 with TRBJ2-7, with a tentative D call TRBD1 (6 bases). V was clipped by 5 bases and J by 3 bases, with 11 bases between them. CDR1 SEHNR and CDR2 FQNEAQ come from the germline V gene (reference sequence). The CDR3 contains 13 residues. Written as DNA, the CDR3 is TGTGCCAGCAGCAAAATGGACAGCTACGAGCAGTACTTC. Protein sequence: CASSKMDSYEQYF.

The table lists this clonotype with many counts. This chain connects TRBV12-3 or TRBV12-4 to TRBJ1-1; TRBD1 agrees at 8 bases. The CDR3 has 15 amino acids. V gave up 8 bases and J gave up 1 base; unmatched junction bases: 9. For the CDR3, the DNA is TGTGCCAGCTCATTGGACAGGGCTCGGAACACTGAAGCTTTCTTT. Its translation is CASSLDRARNTEAFF.

This clonotype was seen only a few times. The chain has TRBV4-1 and TRBJ1-1; no clear D. Germline V lookup: CDR1 MGHRA, CDR2 YSYEKL. V was cut by 3 bases and J by 3 bases, with 14 bases left in between. The CDR3 has 15 residues. The DNA of the CDR3 is TGCGCCAGCAGCCAGCTCAGGCGATGGGACACTGAAGCTTTCTTT. It is translated as CASSQLRRWDTEAFF.